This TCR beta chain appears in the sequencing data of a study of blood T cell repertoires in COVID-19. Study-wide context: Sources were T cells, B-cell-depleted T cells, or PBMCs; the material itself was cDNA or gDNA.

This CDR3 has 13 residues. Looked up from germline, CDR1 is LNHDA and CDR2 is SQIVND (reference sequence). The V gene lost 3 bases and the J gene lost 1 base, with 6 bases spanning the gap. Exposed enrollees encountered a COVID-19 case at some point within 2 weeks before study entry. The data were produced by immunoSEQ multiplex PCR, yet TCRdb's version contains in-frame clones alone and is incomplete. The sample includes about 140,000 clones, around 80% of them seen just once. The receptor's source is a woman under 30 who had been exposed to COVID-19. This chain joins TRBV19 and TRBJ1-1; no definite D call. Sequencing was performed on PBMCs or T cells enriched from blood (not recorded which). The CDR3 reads CASSIPGNTEAFF. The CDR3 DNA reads TGTGCCAGTAGTATTCCCGGGAACACTGAAGCTTTCTTT.